The rows below give T cell receptor beta chains drawn from one sample of a study of T cells after yellow fever vaccination. TCRdb recomputed calls from the 5' RACE reads with MiXCR, one row per CDR3 protein. Among about 510,000 distinct CDR3 sequences listed, roughly 22% were seen once. The material was PBMCs, obtained about 21 days after the first yellow fever vaccination. The receptor source for this set is a young man who received the YFV17D yellow fever vaccine. CDR3s include the opening cysteine and the closing phenylalanine or tryptophan. Each record gives: clone size, D gene, J gene, V gene, CDR3 DNA, CDR3 protein. A D gene is named only where the DNA matches it firmly. Size is omitted from some rows. Given values are once, few, many or a class for expanded clones.

abundance: few
d_gene: TRBD1
j_gene: TRBJ2-2
v_gene: TRBV20-1
CDR3nt: TGCAGTACACAACCGGGACAGAAGAACACCGGGGAGCTGTTTTTT
CDR3aa: CSTQPGQKNTGELFF

abundance: .
d_gene: TRBD1
j_gene: TRBJ1-2
v_gene: TRBV20-1
CDR3nt: TGCAGTGCTAGAGAGACAGGGTCTCTCGGCTACACCTTC
CDR3aa: CSARETGSLGYTF

abundance: .
d_gene: .
j_gene: TRBJ1-1
v_gene: TRBV29-1
CDR3nt: TGCAGCGGGGAGAACACTGAAGCTTTCTTT
CDR3aa: CSGENTEAFF

abundance: few
d_gene: .
j_gene: TRBJ2-7
v_gene: TRBV20-1
CDR3nt: TGCAGTGCCAGGGGCAGGGGTAGCTACGAGCAGTACTTC
CDR3aa: CSARGRGSYEQYF

abundance: few
d_gene: .
j_gene: TRBJ1-2
v_gene: TRBV4-1
CDR3nt: TGCGCCAGCAGCCAGCCCCTACAGGGAATTAGCTATGGCTACACCTTC
CDR3aa: CASSQPLQGISYGYTF

abundance: .
d_gene: TRBD1
j_gene: TRBJ1-5
v_gene: TRBV12-3/TRBV12-4
CDR3nt: TGTGCCAGCAGTTACACAGGGGGCAGGGCAGGTAATCAGCCCCAGCATTTT
CDR3aa: CASSYTGGRAGNQPQHF

abundance: few
d_gene: .
j_gene: TRBJ2-3
v_gene: TRBV27
CDR3nt: TGTGCCAGCAGCTGGTCTCCGGAGCTCACAGATACGCAGTATTTT
CDR3aa: CASSWSPELTDTQYF

abundance: .
d_gene: .
j_gene: TRBJ2-3
v_gene: TRBV4-3
CDR3nt: TGCGCCAGCAGCCAAGATCAGGCAGATACGCAGTATTTT
CDR3aa: CASSQDQADTQYF

abundance: .
d_gene: TRBD2
j_gene: TRBJ2-2
v_gene: TRBV15
CDR3nt: TGTGCCACCAGCAGAGATAGACTAGCGGAGAGCACCGGGGAGCTGTTTTTT
CDR3aa: CATSRDRLAESTGELFF

abundance: .
d_gene: .
j_gene: TRBJ2-5
v_gene: TRBV7-2
CDR3nt: TGTGCCAGCAGCGGGGTTGGGGAGACCCAGTACTTC
CDR3aa: CASSGVGETQYF

abundance: .
d_gene: TRBD2
j_gene: TRBJ2-5
v_gene: TRBV6-2/TRBV6-3
CDR3nt: TGTGCCAGCAGTCCCAGACTAGCGGGTAACCTACAAGAGACCCAGTACTTC
CDR3aa: CASSPRLAGNLQETQYF

abundance: .
d_gene: TRBD1
j_gene: TRBJ1-2
v_gene: TRBV5-1
CDR3nt: TGCGCCAGCAGCATCGACAGGGGGCATAGCTATGGCTACACCTTC
CDR3aa: CASSIDRGHSYGYTF

abundance: few
d_gene: .
j_gene: TRBJ1-5
v_gene: TRBV5-6
CDR3nt: TGTGCCAGCAGCCACCGGGACCGAGACTATAGCAATCAGCCCCAGCATTTT
CDR3aa: CASSHRDRDYSNQPQHF

abundance: .
d_gene: TRBD2
j_gene: TRBJ2-5
v_gene: TRBV27
CDR3nt: TGTGCCAGCAGAGTCGGACTAGCCCAAGAGACCCAGTACTTC
CDR3aa: CASRVGLAQETQYF

abundance: .
d_gene: TRBD1
j_gene: TRBJ2-1
v_gene: TRBV27
CDR3nt: TGTGCCAGCAGCCGATCGACAGGGGGCAACTCCTACAATGAGCAGTTCTTC
CDR3aa: CASSRSTGGNSYNEQFF

abundance: .
d_gene: .
j_gene: TRBJ2-1
v_gene: TRBV7-9
CDR3nt: TGTGCCAGCAGCTTAGGGGGCCTGTTCTTC
CDR3aa: CASSLGGLFF

abundance: few
d_gene: .
j_gene: TRBJ2-7
v_gene: TRBV2
CDR3nt: TGTGCCAGCAGTGACGGGAACCGCGACTCCTACGAGCAGTACTTC
CDR3aa: CASSDGNRDSYEQYF

abundance: .
d_gene: TRBD1
j_gene: TRBJ1-5
v_gene: TRBV6-2/TRBV6-3
CDR3nt: TGTGCCAGCAGCGACAGGGGCCATCAGCCCCAGCATTTT
CDR3aa: CASSDRGHQPQHF

abundance: few
d_gene: .
j_gene: TRBJ1-6
v_gene: TRBV20-1
CDR3nt: TGCAGTGCTAACCCGGCGGGGACGATTAATTCACCCCTCCACTTT
CDR3aa: CSANPAGTINSPLHF

abundance: few
d_gene: .
j_gene: TRBJ1-2
v_gene: TRBV2
CDR3nt: TGTGCCAGCAGTGAACAGGGGCTGGCAACTAACTATGGCTACACCTTC
CDR3aa: CASSEQGLATNYGYTF

abundance: few
d_gene: .
j_gene: TRBJ2-1
v_gene: TRBV7-2
CDR3nt: TGTGCCAGCACCTGGTCCTTTGGACGCAATGAGCAGTTCTTC
CDR3aa: CASTWSFGRNEQFF

abundance: .
d_gene: .
j_gene: TRBJ2-2
v_gene: TRBV20-1
CDR3nt: TGCAGTGCTCCCCGTGCGGGGGCGATATTGACCGGGGAGCTGTTTTTT
CDR3aa: CSAPRAGAILTGELFF

abundance: .
d_gene: TRBD1
j_gene: TRBJ2-5
v_gene: TRBV7-9
CDR3nt: TGTGCCAGCAGCTTCAACCGGGACAGCCAAGAGACCCAGTACTTC
CDR3aa: CASSFNRDSQETQYF

abundance: .
d_gene: .
j_gene: TRBJ2-3
v_gene: TRBV7-9
CDR3nt: TGTGCCAGCAGCGCCCCCGGGGAGCTCGCGCAGTATTTT
CDR3aa: CASSAPGELAQYF

abundance: .
d_gene: TRBD1
j_gene: TRBJ2-1
v_gene: TRBV4-1
CDR3nt: TGCGCCAGCAGACGAGTCGGGACAGGGGCGGTGTCTGAGCAGTTCTTC
CDR3aa: CASRRVGTGAVSEQFF

abundance: few
d_gene: TRBD1
j_gene: TRBJ1-5
v_gene: TRBV7-9
CDR3nt: TGTGCCAGCAGCTTAGGAACAGGGGCCCATCAGCCCCAGCATTTT
CDR3aa: CASSLGTGAHQPQHF